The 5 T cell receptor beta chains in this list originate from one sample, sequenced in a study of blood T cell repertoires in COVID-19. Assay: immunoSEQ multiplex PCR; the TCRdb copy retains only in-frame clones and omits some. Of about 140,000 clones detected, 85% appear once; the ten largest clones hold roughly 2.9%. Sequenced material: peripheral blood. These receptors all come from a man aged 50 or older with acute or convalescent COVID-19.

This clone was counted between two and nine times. The CDR3 DNA follows: TGTGCCAGCAGCGGACGGGACTTTCCAGATACGCAGTATTTT. It specifies CASSGRDFPDTQYF. The chain carries TRBV3-1 (or the pseudogene TRBV3-2) and TRBJ2-3, with D perhaps TRBD2 (6 bases). CDR1 and CDR2 (germline): LGHDT, YNNKEL (reference sequence). With 5 bases removed from V and 4 bases from J, the gap between germline ends came to 13 bases. This CDR3 spans 14 amino acids.

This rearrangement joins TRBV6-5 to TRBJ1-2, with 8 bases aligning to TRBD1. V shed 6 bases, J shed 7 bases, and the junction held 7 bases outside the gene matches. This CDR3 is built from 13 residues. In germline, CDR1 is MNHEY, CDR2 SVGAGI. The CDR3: CASRRQGQGGYTF. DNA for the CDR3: TGTGCCAGCAGACGACAGGGGCAAGGTGGCTACACCTTC.

The CDR3 sequence is CASSSLDRDWGGYTF. The CDR3 bases are TGTGCCAGCAGCTCACTCGACAGGGATTGGGGTGGCTACACCTTC. The rearrangement links TRBV5-4 to TRBJ1-2, with 7 bases matching TRBD1. The CDR3 totals 15 residues. CDR1 and CDR2 (germline): SGHNT, YYREEE (reference sequence). The trim removed 3 bases at V and 7 bases at J, leaving 12 bases unmatched.

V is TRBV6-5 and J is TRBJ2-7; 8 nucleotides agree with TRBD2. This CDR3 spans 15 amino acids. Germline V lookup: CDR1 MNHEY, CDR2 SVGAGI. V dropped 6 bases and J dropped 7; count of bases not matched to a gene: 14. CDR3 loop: CASSQRGGISIEQYF. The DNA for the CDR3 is TGTGCCAGCAGCCAACGCGGGGGGATCTCTATAGAGCAGTACTTC.

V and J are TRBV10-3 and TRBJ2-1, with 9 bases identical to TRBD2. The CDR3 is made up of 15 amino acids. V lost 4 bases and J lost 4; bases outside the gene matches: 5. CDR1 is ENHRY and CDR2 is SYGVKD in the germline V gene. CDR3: CAISGAGGLYNEQFF. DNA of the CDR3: TGTGCCATCAGTGGAGCGGGAGGCCTATACAATGAGCAGTTCTTC.